This entry describes one T cell receptor beta chain. Its target is not known. The donors (healthy individuals) were bone marrow donors. Germline-derived CDR1 and CDR2 are SNHLY and FYNNEI. With V trimmed by 6 bases and J by 0 bases, 9 bases remained unmatched. The CDR3 has 16 residues. This record belongs to a study of cytomegalovirus exposure and HLA in healthy donors. Study results and limitations: Later analysis identified a missense DCLRE1C variant that was linked to TCR beta V- and J-gene trimming. When presence/absence was analysed, sequencing depth was taken to be roughly uniform across donors.

PCR primers comprised 60 Vbeta and 13 Jbeta primers. Only in-frame clones appear in the TCRdb table, and some are missing; sequencing was by immunoSEQ multiplex PCR. This sample has around 150,000 clones, with around four fifths found just once. This clonotype originated in a woman in her twenties or thirties in good health and CMV-seronegative. This chain uses TRBV2 with TRBJ2-3, with 7 bases aligning to TRBD1. The material sequenced was PBMCs. The CDR3 DNA sequence: TGTGCCAGCAGGGGTAGGACAGGAGGAAGCACAGATACGCAGTATTTT. Translated, it gives CASRGRTGGSTDTQYF.